This T cell receptor (beta chain) was sequenced during a study of neurological immune-mediated disorders. TCRdb independently ran MiXCR on the 5' RACE reads; one entry per CDR3 protein. Of 50,000 to 80,000 distinct CDR3 sequences listed, 3.4% are singletons. Study outcomes and limitations: The highest TCR clonal expansion occurred in HTLV-1-associated myelopathy; multiple sclerosis fell below healthy controls.

This CDR3 is 14 amino acids long. Looked up from germline, CDR1 is MNHNY and CDR2 is SVGAGI (reference sequence). Trimming cost V 5 bases and J 1 base, with 11 bases left between them. The table lists this clonotype with many counts. The antigen is not known. The J gene is TRBJ1-1, the V gene TRBV6-6; TRBD1 is a possible D gene (5 bases). This receptor was obtained from a man between 35 and 55 years old with multiple sclerosis. Sequencing was done on a sample of PBMCs. DNA of the CDR3: TGTGCCAGCAGTCAAGGGGCGGGGAACACTGAAGCTTTCTTT. Residues: CASSQGAGNTEAFF.